The clone carrying this T cell receptor beta chain was found many times. This sample is part of a study of T cells in Graves' hyperthyroidism and ophthalmopathy. Template material for amplifying TCR beta CDR3 regions consisted of RNA transcripts. An initial round of RT-PCR targeting the TCR CDR3 relied on the HTBI primer set. Each CDR3 protein gets one entry after TCRdb re-called the multiplex PCR reads with MiXCR. Of roughly 720,000 distinct CDR3 sequences listed, about 18% are singletons. This TCR derives from a man aged 45-65 years with Graves' hyperthyroidism. Material for sequencing was blood.

CDR3 DNA: TGTGCCAGCAATGCAGGGAGGGGATCCGCTGAAGCTTTCTTT. Its protein is CASNAGRGSAEAFF. The chain joins TRBV2 to TRBJ1-1, with D possibly TRBD1 on 5 matching bases. Germline CDR1 reads SNHLY; CDR2 reads FYNNEI. The CDR3 totals 14 residues. Between the trimmed V and J ends, which lost 7 bases and 6 bases, there was a span of 18 bases.